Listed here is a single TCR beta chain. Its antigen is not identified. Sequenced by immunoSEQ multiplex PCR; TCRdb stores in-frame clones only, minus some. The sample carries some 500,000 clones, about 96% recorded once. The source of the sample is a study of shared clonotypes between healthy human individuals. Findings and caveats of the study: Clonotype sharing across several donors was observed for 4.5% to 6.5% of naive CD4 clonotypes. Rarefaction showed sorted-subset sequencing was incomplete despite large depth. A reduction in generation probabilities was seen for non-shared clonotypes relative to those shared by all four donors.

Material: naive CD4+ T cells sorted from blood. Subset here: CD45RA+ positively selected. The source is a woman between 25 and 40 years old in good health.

CDR3 in amino acids: CASSVGQYPYTGELFF. Written as DNA, the CDR3 is TGTGCCAGCAGTGTTGGACAGTACCCCTACACCGGGGAGCTGTTTTTT. J is TRBJ2-2 and V is TRBV25-1; TRBD1 might be the D (6 bases). CDR3 size: 16 residues. Trimming pared 4 bases from V and 3 bases from J, leaving 15 bases between. Per germline, CDR1 MGHDK and CDR2 SYGVNS.